Following are 10 T cell receptor beta chains from one sample sequenced in a study of blood T cell repertoires in COVID-19. Using immunoSEQ multiplex PCR, the repertoire was profiled, and TCRdb retains in-frame clones only, with some absent. The sample yields a few hundred thousand clones, 75% to 90% seen once. The sequenced material came from PBMCs or T cells enriched from blood (not recorded which). Receptor source: a middle-aged woman who had recovered from COVID-19.

The chain joins TRBV27 to TRBJ2-3; 9 bases are a match to TRBD2. Germline trimming cut 6 bases from V and 3 bases from J; bases unmatched to any gene: 13. CDR3 length equals 17 residues. CDR1 and CDR2 (germline): MNHEY, SMNVEV (reference sequence). CDR3 DNA sequence: TGTGCCAGCAGCCCTTCCCGGATTAGCGGGGGAACAGATACGCAGTATTTT. It specifies CASSPSRISGGTDTQYF.

This chain joins TRBV5-8 and TRBJ1-1; TRBD1 might be the D (6 bases). With 4 bases removed from V and 5 bases from J, the gap between germline ends came to 15 bases. Germline V lookup: CDR1 SGHTS, CDR2 YDEGEE. This CDR3 has 14 residues. This CDR3 reads CASSNRDLWTEAFF. DNA for the CDR3: TGTGCCAGCAGCAACAGGGACCTCTGGACTGAAGCTTTCTTT.

CDR3 protein: CASSLQGPAGELFF. The CDR3 DNA sequence: TGTGCCAGCAGTTTACAGGGCCCGGCCGGGGAGCTGTTTTTT. The chain carries TRBV28 and TRBJ2-2, with D tentatively TRBD1 (5 bases). Per the germline V gene, CDR1 is MDHEN and CDR2 is SYDVKM. Trimming stripped 2 bases from V and 6 bases from J, with 10 bases between. The CDR3 runs 14 residues.

The CDR3 sequence is CARSWTGTGRWTGEQYF. The CDR3 bases are TGTGCCAGAAGCTGGACCGGGACAGGGAGGTGGACTGGGGAGCAGTACTTC. The chain uses TRBV5-3 and TRBJ2-7; 9 positions match TRBD1. TRBV5-3 is classed as an ORF, of uncertain function. With V trimmed by 3 bases and J by 7 bases, 17 bases remained unmatched. The CDR3 runs to 17 residues.

The chain employs TRBV11-1 and TRBJ2-7; 7 nucleotides agree with TRBD1. V gave up 3 bases and J gave up 7 bases; unmatched junction bases: 9. This CDR3 comprises 14 residues. CDR1 is SGHAT and CDR2 is FQDESV in the germline V gene (reference sequence). The CDR3 reads CASSFPGQTGEQYF. DNA for the CDR3: TGTGCCAGCAGCTTTCCGGGACAGACGGGGGAGCAGTACTTC.

The chain is built from TRBV20-1 and TRBJ1-5; the match to TRBD1 covers 9 bases. The CDR3 is made up of 13 amino acids. The germline V gene has CDR1 DFQATT and CDR2 SNEGSKA (reference sequence). V lost 3 bases and J lost 6; bases outside the gene matches: 3. For the CDR3, the DNA is TGCAGTGCTAGTTCGGGACAGGGTCAGCCCCAGCATTTT. The encoded protein is CSASSGQGQPQHF.

The gene calls are TRBV19 and TRBJ2-3; TRBD2 matches 7 bases. The CDR3 totals 15 residues. The J segment lost 1 base and the V segment lost 5 bases, leaving 6 bases of the junction unmatched. Per the germline V gene, CDR1 is LNHDA and CDR2 is SQIVND (reference sequence). CDR3 residues: CASSPPTSGTDTQYF. The CDR3 DNA is TGTGCCAGTAGTCCTCCTACTAGCGGCACAGATACGCAGTATTTT.

The DNA for the CDR3 is TGTGCCAGCAGTCTACAGGGGGTTCTGTTTGGCTACACCTTC. It codes for CASSLQGVLFGYTF. The J gene is TRBJ1-2, the V gene TRBV28; 8 bases fit TRBD1. The CDR3 has 14 amino acids. Trimming removed 5 bases from V and 7 bases from J; junction bases left unmatched: 9. Per germline, CDR1 MDHEN and CDR2 SYDVKM.

This clone was counted between two and nine times. The chain employs TRBV2 and TRBJ1-4; 9 nucleotides align to TRBD1. The CDR3 runs to 14 residues. The V and J ends lost 7 bases and 9 bases, in that order; junction bases with no gene match: 9. The germline V gene has CDR1 SNHLY and CDR2 FYNNEI. The DNA for the CDR3 is TGTGCCAGCACTGGGACAGGGAATCAACAAAAACTGTTTTTT. Residues: CASTGTGNQQKLFF.

J is TRBJ1-2 and V is TRBV29-1, with D unresolved. Between the trimmed V and J ends, which lost 4 bases and 5 bases, there was a span of 11 bases. Germline V gene sequence: CDR1 SQVTM, CDR2 ANQGSEA. The CDR3 has 12 residues. In DNA, the CDR3 is TGCAGCGTTGGGTATCGGGGTTATGGCTACACCTTC. This translates into CSVGYRGYGYTF.